The 16 T cell receptor beta chains given below trace back to one sample, sequenced in a study of PD-1 blockade in classical Hodgkin lymphoma (dated by TCRdb to the early 2020s). Library creation used the immunoSEQ multiplex PCR assay. In TCRdb, the immuneACCESS table is reduced to in-frame sequences with V and J assigned. These tables do not hold every clone; where another copy was compared, an unresolved V gene accounts for under half, and the others remain unexplained. The sample table holds about 27,000 clones, of which over 55% were seen once. The top ten constitute 3.5% to 4.5% of the sample. The sample's time point, from its label and the paper: cycle 4 day 1 (C4D1), after five to seven weeks of nivolumab. Relapse after autologous stem cell transplantation had occurred in all trial patients, and cohorts A, B and C were distinguished by prior brentuximab vedotin exposure. The specimen comprised peripheral blood mononuclear cells (PBMCs), sampled before the fourth cycle of nivolumab. Source of these receptors: a human donor with classical Hodgkin lymphoma.

This chain links TRBV18 with TRBJ1-1; 7 bases agree with TRBD1. CDR1 is KGHSH, CDR2 LQKENI, per germline. Trimming at V came to 1 base and at J to 4 bases, leaving 3 bases not matched to a gene. This CDR3 has 14 amino acids. CDR3 region: CASSPQGARTEAFF. Written as DNA, the CDR3 is TGTGCCAGCTCACCACAGGGGGCGCGCACTGAAGCTTTCTTT.

This clone was picked up one time. V and J are TRBV10-1 and TRBJ2-2; D remains ambiguous. The CDR3 covers 12 residues. V shed 2 bases and J shed 5 bases, with 3 bases lying between them. The germline gives CDR1 WNHNN, CDR2 SYGVQD (reference sequence). DNA for the CDR3: TGCGCCAGCAGTGAGGGGACCGGGGAGCTGTTTTTT. Translating it yields CASSEGTGELFF.

The rearrangement joins TRBV6-6 to TRBJ2-3; tentative D call: TRBD1 (7 bases). Germline V lookup: CDR1 MNHNY, CDR2 SVGAGI (reference sequence). The CDR3 length is 16 residues. Trimming cost V 0 bases and J 5 bases, with 15 bases left between them. This CDR3 is CASSYSMVQGGDTQYF. The CDR3, as DNA: TGTGCCAGCAGTTACTCGATGGTGCAGGGGGGAGATACGCAGTATTTT.

The chain carries TRBV30 and TRBJ1-2, with D hard to call. The germline V and J ends were trimmed by 3 bases and 8 bases, with 19 bases remaining between them. The germline V gene encodes CDR1 GTSNPN and CDR2 SVGIG (reference sequence). There are 14 residues in the CDR3. CDR3 region: CAWRASGALMGYTF. The CDR3 DNA sequence: TGTGCCTGGAGGGCTTCAGGTGCCCTGATGGGCTACACCTTC.

This clone came up once. V usage is TRBV7-2 and J usage is TRBJ1-1; no reliable D call. Germline V lookup: CDR1 SGHTA, CDR2 FQGNSA. V gave up 7 bases and J gave up 0 bases, with 15 bases separating them. The CDR3 extends over 15 amino acids. The DNA for the CDR3 is TGTGCCAGCACCATCGACCGGGCCCTGAACACTGAAGCTTTCTTT. Translating it yields CASTIDRALNTEAFF.

This clone was counted a few times. This chain links TRBV10-3 with TRBJ1-3; D is possibly TRBD1 (5 bases). V dropped 1 base and J dropped 0 bases, with 10 bases sitting between them. There are 16 residues in the CDR3. CDR1 and CDR2 from the germline V gene are ENHRY and SYGVKD. DNA for the CDR3: TGTGCCATCAGTGAGTACAGGTCGAACTCTGGAAACACCATATATTTT. This sequence encodes CAISEYRSNSGNTIYF.

The rearrangement uses TRBV7-2 and TRBJ2-3, with D unresolved. The ends were cut back, 4 bases at V and 2 bases at J, with 7 bases in the middle. This CDR3 region has 13 residues. The germline V gene encodes CDR1 SGHTA and CDR2 FQGNSA. The CDR3 region is CASSSPLTDTQYF. As DNA, the CDR3 is TGTGCCAGCAGCTCCCCTCTCACAGATACGCAGTATTTT. The whole variable domain, remainder taken from reference TRBV7-2 and TRBJ2-3, is GAGVSQSPSNKVTEKGKDVELRCDPISGHTALYWYRQSLGQGLEFLIYFQGNSAPDKSGLPSDRFSAERTGGSVSTLTIQRTQQEDSAVYLCASSSPLTDTQYFGPGTRLTVL.

The V call is TRBV4-3, the J call TRBJ2-3; 10 bases line up with TRBD2. With V trimmed by 3 bases and J by 0 bases, 18 bases remained unmatched. Germline V gives CDR1 LGHNA, CDR2 YSLEER. This CDR3 comprises 21 residues. The CDR3, as DNA: TGCGCCAGCAGCCACGGTCCCGGGACTAGCGCGTCCCCCTCTAGCACAGATACGCAGTATTTT. It specifies CASSHGPGTSASPSSTDTQYF.

This clone turned up a few times. This sequence joins TRBV18 and TRBJ1-1, with a tentative D call TRBD1 (6 bases). The CDR3 is made up of 14 amino acids. Germline V gene lookup returns CDR1 KGHSH and CDR2 LQKENI. V lost 5 bases and J 0 bases, leaving 10 bases between the germline ends. The CDR3 loop reads CASSTTGMNTEAFF. In DNA, the CDR3 is TGTGCCAGCTCAACCACAGGGATGAACACTGAAGCTTTCTTT.

The V call is TRBV6-5, the J call TRBJ1-1, with TRBD1 as a possible D gene (6 bases). CDR3 length: 15 amino acids. Trimming stripped 2 bases from V and 0 bases from J, with 10 bases between. Germline V gives CDR1 MNHEY, CDR2 SVGAGI. CDR3 in amino acids: CASSYGGLMNTEAFF. CDR3 nucleotide sequence: TGTGCCAGCAGTTACGGGGGGCTGATGAACACTGAAGCTTTCTTT.

V is TRBV5-4 and J is TRBJ2-1; TRBD2 aligns across 10 bases. CDR1 is SGHNT, CDR2 YYREEE, per germline (reference sequence). The length of the CDR3 is 16 residues. V shed 2 bases and J 2 bases; nucleotides not matched to a gene: 4. Here the CDR3 reads CASSFSGLAAYNEQFF. The CDR3 bases are TGTGCCAGCAGCTTCTCCGGACTAGCGGCCTACAATGAGCAGTTCTTC.

The chain is built from TRBV2 and TRBJ1-5; D remains ambiguous. The CDR3 has 14 amino acids. Germline CDR1 is SNHLY and CDR2 is FYNNEI. The germline V and J ends were trimmed by 5 bases and 7 bases, with 15 bases remaining between them. The CDR3, as DNA: TGTGCCAGCAGTCCGGACGTTCAAGGGCAGCCCCAGCATTTT. Its protein product is CASSPDVQGQPQHF.

The chain combines TRBV21-1 with TRBJ2-5; the D call TRBD2 from the table was never checked on the DNA. TRBV21-1 is termed a pseudogene. The CDR3 runs to 16 residues. DNA of the CDR3: TGTGCCAGCTTGGGACATTTGGGGGAGGGCCGCGAGACCCAGTACTTC. Its protein product is CASLGHLGEGRETQYF.

This clone was seen more than once but under ten times. The chain couples TRBV27 to TRBJ2-1; 10 bases fit TRBD1. V was pared by 3 bases and J by 1 base, with 0 bases of the junction left unmatched. This CDR3 spans 15 amino acids. Per the germline V gene, CDR1 is MNHEY and CDR2 is SMNVEV (reference sequence). Here the CDR3 reads CASSLGQGSYNEQFF. The CDR3 region has the DNA TGTGCCAGCAGTTTGGGACAGGGGTCCTACAATGAGCAGTTCTTC.

This sequence joins TRBV7-9 and TRBJ1-2; D uncertain. The CDR3 covers 12 residues. The V gene lost 1 base and the J gene lost 4 bases, with 4 bases spanning the gap. The germline CDR1 and CDR2 sequences are SEHNR and FQNEAQ (reference sequence). The CDR3: CASSLDGYGYTF. DNA of the CDR3: TGTGCCAGCAGCTTAGACGGCTATGGCTACACCTTC.

V and J are TRBV10-3 and TRBJ1-2, with D possibly being TRBD1 (5 bases). This CDR3 is 13 amino acids long. V lost 9 bases and J 8 bases, leaving 19 bases between the germline ends. Germline V lookup: CDR1 ENHRY, CDR2 SYGVKD. The CDR3 DNA is TGTGCCATTCTCCCCGACAGTCAACCCGGCTACACCTTC. This encodes CAILPDSQPGYTF.